The following is a T cell receptor beta chain sequence with its context. Time point: baseline, week 1 (first vaccination visit). Noted treatment: pre-vaccination baseline after standard-of-care therapy. Patients carried new grade 3 or 4 IDH1-mutant astrocytomas lacking nuclear ATRX. Only in-frame clones appear in the TCRdb table, and some are missing; sequencing was by immunoSEQ multiplex PCR. The sample holds around 50,000 clones, roughly 88% seen once. The sample belongs to a study of a mutant IDH1 vaccine in newly diagnosed glioma. Turning to the study itself: Patients under treatment included about 60% males and around 38% females and had a mean age of around 40 years.

The germline V gene has CDR1 ENHRY and CDR2 SYGVKD. The CDR3 is 12 residues long. The V gene end was trimmed by 10 bases and the J gene end by 2 bases; junction bases not matched to a gene: 4. Sequencing used PBMCs, obtained from a glioma patient treated with radiotherapy, temozolomide or both. The sequence came from a man in his forties or fifties with glioma. This chain uses TRBV10-3 with TRBJ2-7; 8 bases match TRBD1. The CDR3 DNA follows: TGTGCCACCGGGGGACAGGCCTACGAGCAGTACTTC. This translates into CATGGQAYEQYF.